What follows is one TCR beta chain and its context. Its specificity is not known. The method was immunoSEQ multiplex PCR; TCRdb's version includes in-frame clones alone and lacks a portion of them. The sample lists tens of thousands of clones; 85% were seen once. Trimming removed 3 bases from V and 1 base from J, with 10 bases in between. CDR1 and CDR2 from the germline V gene are SGHTA and FQGNSA. The CDR3 spans 15 residues. The sample is drawn from a study of OX40 agonist ivuxolimab in advanced cancers. Overall study context: Ivuxolimab was delivered to patients intravenously every 2 weeks at doses spanning 0.01 to 10 mg/kg. Overall study results and limits: Circulating CD4+ and CD8+ T cells showed clonal expansion by week 6 at 0.1 to 3.0 mg/kg.

The sequences come from CD4+ or CD8+ T cells sorted from blood, collected in a trial of the OX40 agonist ivuxolimab. The genes are TRBV7-2 and TRBJ1-5; possibly TRBD1 for D (6 bases). The source is an adult with an advanced solid tumor such as melanoma, head and neck, liver or kidney cancer. CDR3 sequence (DNA): TGTGCCAGCAGCTTGTTGGGGACAAGCAATCAGCCCCAGCATTTT. Residues: CASSLLGTSNQPQHF.